Detailed here is one TCR beta chain. The target of this receptor is not known. Per-base quality was not reported, and no clone a single base away is much larger than it. Sequencing relied on an Illumina NovaSeq 6000. cDNA libraries for TCRalpha and TCRbeta were prepared by 5'RACE using constant-segment primers, with sample barcodes and unique molecular identifiers added. Trizol reagent was used to extract RNA from every sample. Amplification of the libraries took two PCR steps, and the second step added a second sample barcode plus Illumina TruSeq adapters. The libraries were sequenced on an Illumina NovaSeq using 2 x 150 bp paired-end reads. As for the authors' bioinformatics: With migec v1.2.7, reads were demultiplexed and then collapsed into UMI-guided consensus sequences. Using mixcr v2.1.11, UMI consensuses were aligned to TRA and TRB V and J templates and then assembled into clonotypes. A clonotype was counted as expanded or contracted only when both edgeR and NoisET called the clonotype significant, with the noise models trained on biological replicates. edgeR calls used a false discovery rate-adjusted p below 0.01 and a log2 fold-change threshold of 1. PCA with hierarchical clustering of max-normalized trajectories of the 1000 most abundant clonotypes was used as exploratory dynamics analysis. The CD4 or CD8 phenotype of responding clones was assigned using the separately sequenced CD4+ and CD8+ repertoires. TCRdb reanalyzed the raw reads on its own, using fastp at Q25 for trimming and MiXCR for clone calling, and kept in-frame beta chains. Under each unique CDR3 protein, matching rows form one entry showing the most common genes and DNA. These V and J calls originate from TCRdb's pipeline instead of the authors' own analysis. The sample contains about 290,000 distinct CDR3 sequences, roughly 18% of them found a single time. The top ten hold approximately 22% of the sample.

From its cysteine to its phenylalanine, the CDR3 spans 13 amino acids. Only CDR3 DNA remains: 39 bases, in frame from the first base. From the germline V gene (reference sequence), CDR1 is DFQATT and CDR2 is SNEGSKA. V gives up 6 bases and J gives up 0 bases, and the segment between their germline ends measures 12 bases. The record originates from a study of T-cell memory formation after mild COVID-19 (dated by TCRdb to the early 2020s). About the study as a whole: TCR sequence clusters from the two donors were largely donor specific. T-cell clones expanding and contracting after mild COVID-19 in two donors were tracked by longitudinal TCRalpha and TCRbeta repertoire sequencing. The cohort was made up of two young adult volunteers, one female and one male, who were previously healthy. What the study reported, not specific to this receptor: Contracting CD4+ clones turned up mainly in the CM and EM memory subsets, whereas EMRA was where CD8+ clones were enriched. The study covered only two mild cases, and larger cohorts including severe cases with pre-infection samples were considered necessary. SARS-CoV-2 specificity of the second-wave clones peaking on day 37 was not confirmed. Balanced CD4/CD8 phenotypes were observed for clones contracting from day 15 to 85, whereas a bias towards CD4+ was observed for a second wave of clones expanding from day 15 to 37. The detection of some responding clones in pre-infection memory suggests that pre-existing cross-reactive memory T cells joined the SARS-CoV-2 response.

Ficoll-Paque density gradient centrifugation was the method used to isolate PBMCs. This receptor chain uses TRBV20-1 and TRBJ2-7; a tentative D call is TRBD2 (5 bases match). Input material: PBMCs or a T cell subset sorted from them (not recorded which). This TCR was sampled from a young man who had mild COVID-19 (a few samples of this study predate the infection). The sample titles of this study are shuffled in the database, so cell type and time point are left out; the donor was told from shared clones. The CDR3 in this case is CSAHLEDSYEQYF. In nucleotides, the sequence is TGCAGTGCCCACCTGGAGGACTCCTACGAGCAGTACTTC.